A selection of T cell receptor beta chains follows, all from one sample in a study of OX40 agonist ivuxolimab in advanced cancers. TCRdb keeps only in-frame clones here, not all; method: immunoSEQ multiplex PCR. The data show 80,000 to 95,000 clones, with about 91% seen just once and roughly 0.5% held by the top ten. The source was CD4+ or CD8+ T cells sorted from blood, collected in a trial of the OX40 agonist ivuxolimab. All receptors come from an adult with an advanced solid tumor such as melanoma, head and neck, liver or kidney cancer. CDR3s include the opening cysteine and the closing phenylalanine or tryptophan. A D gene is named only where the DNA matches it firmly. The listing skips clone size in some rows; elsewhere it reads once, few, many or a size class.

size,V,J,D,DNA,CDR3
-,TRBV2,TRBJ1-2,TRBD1,TGTGCCAGCAGTCGGGACAGCTACTATGGCTACACCTTC,CASSRDSYYGYTF
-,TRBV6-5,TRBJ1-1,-,TGTGCCAGCAGGCGGGGACGGAACACTGAAGCTTTCTTT,CASRRGRNTEAFF
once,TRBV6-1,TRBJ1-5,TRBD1,TGTGCCAGCAGTGAATTTCGACAGGGAATTGGGGGTTATAGCAATCAGCCCCAGCATTTT,CASSEFRQGIGGYSNQPQHF
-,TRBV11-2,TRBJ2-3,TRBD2,TGTGCCAGCAGCTTATATGTGGGAGGGGTGAATACGCAGTATTTT,CASSLYVGGVNTQYF
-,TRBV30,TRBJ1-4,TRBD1,TGTGCCTGGAGTACCCGGGTGACAGGGGGAAATGAAAAACTGTTTTTT,CAWSTRVTGGNEKLFF
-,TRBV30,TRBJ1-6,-,TGTGCCGGTCGGGACGTCTATAATTCACCCCTCCACTTT,CAGRDVYNSPLHF
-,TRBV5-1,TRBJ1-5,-,TGCGCCAGCAGCTTGGAATCGGGGAATGGCAATCAGCCCCAGCATTTT,CASSLESGNGNQPQHF
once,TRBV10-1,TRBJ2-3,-,TGCGCCAGCAGTGAGTCCCAAGAAAGCACAGATACGCAGTATTTT,CASSESQESTDTQYF
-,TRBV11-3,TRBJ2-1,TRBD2,TGTGCCAGCAGCTTAGGGCTAGCGGTAAAGGAGGGGCAGTTCTTC,CASSLGLAVKEGQFF
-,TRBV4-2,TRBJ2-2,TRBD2,TGTGCCAGCAGCCAAGTATCGTCTACTAGCGGGAGACCCGGGGAGCTGTTTTTT,CASSQVSSTSGRPGELFF
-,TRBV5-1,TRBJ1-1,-,TGCGCCAGCAGCTTTTGGGGCAACACTGAAGCTTTCTTT,CASSFWGNTEAFF
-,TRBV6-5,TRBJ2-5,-,TGTGCCAGCAGAGGGCAGTACCAAGAGACCCAGTACTTC,CASRGQYQETQYF
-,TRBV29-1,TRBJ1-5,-,TGCAGCGTTGAAGACGCCCGGACAGCATTCAGCAATCAGCCCCAGCATTTT,CSVEDARTAFSNQPQHF
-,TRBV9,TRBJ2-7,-,TGTGCCAGCAGCCAAGGAAGTGGGCCCTTGGGCGAGCAGTACTTC,CASSQGSGPLGEQYF
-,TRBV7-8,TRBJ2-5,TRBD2,TGTGCCAGCAGCTCCGCGGACTGGACTAGCGGGAGTCGAGAGACCCAGTACTTC,CASSSADWTSGSRETQYF
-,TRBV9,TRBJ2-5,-,TGTGCCAGCAGAGACTCCGTGGGCGTAGAGACCCAGTACTTC,CASRDSVGVETQYF
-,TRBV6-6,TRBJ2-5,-,TGTGCCTCGACCGCTATTCAAGAGACCCAGTACTTC,CASTAIQETQYF
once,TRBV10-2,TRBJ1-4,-,TGCGCCAGCAGGTTGGCCCTCTCCCGTGAAAAACTGTTTTTT,CASRLALSREKLFF
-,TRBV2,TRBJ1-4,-,TGTGCCAGCAGCGAAACCGGGACACCTAATGAAAAACTGTTTTTT,CASSETGTPNEKLFF
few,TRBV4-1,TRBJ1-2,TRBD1,TGCGCCAGCAGCCAAGTACCACAGGGGGCGCGTGGCTACACCTTC,CASSQVPQGARGYTF
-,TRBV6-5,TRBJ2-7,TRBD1,TGTGCCACCAGACAGGGCCCCTACGAGCAGTACTTC,CATRQGPYEQYF
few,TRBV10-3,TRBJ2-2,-,TGTGCCATCAGTGGGACCGCGAGGGAGCTGTTTTTT,CAISGTARELFF
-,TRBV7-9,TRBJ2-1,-,TGTGCCAGTACCCGAAGCGGAGGGGCATACAATGAGCAGTTCTTC,CASTRSGGAYNEQFF
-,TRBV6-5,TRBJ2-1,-,TGTGCCAGCAGTGAGTTCAATGAGCAGTTCTTC,CASSEFNEQFF
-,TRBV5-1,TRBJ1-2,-,TGCGCCAGCAGCTTGTCCTACTATGGCTACACCTTC,CASSLSYYGYTF
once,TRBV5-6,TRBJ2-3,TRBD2,TGTGCCAGCAGCCGATGGACTAGCGGAAGCACAGATACGCAGTATTTT,CASSRWTSGSTDTQYF
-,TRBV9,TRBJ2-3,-,TGTGCCAGCAGCGTAGGGAGGGGGGTGGCAGATACGCAGTATTTT,CASSVGRGVADTQYF
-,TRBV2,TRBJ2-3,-,TGTGCCAGCACCTTAGGGGGAGAAGATACGCAGTATTTT,CASTLGGEDTQYF
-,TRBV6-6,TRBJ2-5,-,TGTGCCAGCCTCTCTAGCGAGGCCCAAGAGACCCAGTACTTC,CASLSSEAQETQYF
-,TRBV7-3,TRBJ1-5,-,TGTGCCAGCAGCTTCAGTGGCAATCAGCCCCAGCATTTT,CASSFSGNQPQHF
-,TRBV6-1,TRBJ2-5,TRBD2,TGTGCCAGCAGGGCGGCTAGCGGGAGTGAGACCCAGTACTTC,CASRAASGSETQYF
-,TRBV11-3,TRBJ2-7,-,TGTGCCAGCAGCTCTGGGTCTCCCTACGAGCAGTACTTC,CASSSGSPYEQYF
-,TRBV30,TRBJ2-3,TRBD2,TGTGCCTGGAGTGTATCCGGGGGGGCCTTTTCAGATACGCAGTATTTT,CAWSVSGGAFSDTQYF
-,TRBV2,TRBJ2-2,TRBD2,TGTGCCAGCAGGGAGGGAGGGGACACCGGGGAGCTGTTTTTT,CASREGGDTGELFF
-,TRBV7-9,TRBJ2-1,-,TGTGCCAGCAGCTACCTGGGAGAGCAGTTCTTC,CASSYLGEQFF
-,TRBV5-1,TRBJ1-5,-,TGCGCCAGCAGCTTGGAGGGTAGCTCCCAGCCCCAGCATTTT,CASSLEGSSQPQHF
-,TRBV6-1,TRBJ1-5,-,TGTGCCAGCAGTCAAGGGAGGACAGTGAGCAATCAGCCCCAGCATTTT,CASSQGRTVSNQPQHF
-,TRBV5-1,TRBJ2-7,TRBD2,TGCGCCACCCGACTAGCGGGAGTTACCATCGACGAGCAGTACTTC,CATRLAGVTIDEQYF
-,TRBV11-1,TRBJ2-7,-,TGTGCCAGCAGCTTATTGGGGGCTTACGAGCAGTACTTC,CASSLLGAYEQYF
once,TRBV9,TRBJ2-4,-,TGTGCCAGCAGCGTAGAGGGGTCGATTGGGAACATTCAGTACTTC,CASSVEGSIGNIQYF
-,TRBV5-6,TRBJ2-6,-,TGTGCCAGCAGCTTGGTGATGGCGGGGGCGGGCTCTGGGGCCAACGTCCTGACTTTC,CASSLVMAGAGSGANVLTF
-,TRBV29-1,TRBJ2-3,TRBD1,TGCAGCGTCATACAGGGGCTTAGCACAGATACGCAGTATTTT,CSVIQGLSTDTQYF
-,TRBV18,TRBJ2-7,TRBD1,TGTGCCAGCTCATCAGGACAGGACTTCTCCTACGAGCAGTACTTC,CASSSGQDFSYEQYF